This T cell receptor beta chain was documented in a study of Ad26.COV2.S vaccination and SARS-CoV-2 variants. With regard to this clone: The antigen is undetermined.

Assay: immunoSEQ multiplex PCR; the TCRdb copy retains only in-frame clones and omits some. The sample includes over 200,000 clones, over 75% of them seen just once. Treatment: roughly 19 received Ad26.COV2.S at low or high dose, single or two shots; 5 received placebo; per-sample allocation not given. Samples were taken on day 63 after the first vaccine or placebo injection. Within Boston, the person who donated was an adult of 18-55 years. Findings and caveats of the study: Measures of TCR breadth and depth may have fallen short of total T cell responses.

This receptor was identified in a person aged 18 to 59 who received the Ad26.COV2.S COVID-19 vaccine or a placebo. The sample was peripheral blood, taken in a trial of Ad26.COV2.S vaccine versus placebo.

As DNA, the CDR3 is TGTGCCAGCAGTTTCGGACAGGGGGAGCTGTTTTTT. Translating gives CASSFGQGELFF. The chain is built from TRBV12-3 or TRBV12-4 and TRBJ2-2; D is possibly TRBD1 (6 bases). Trimming took 3 bases from V and 8 from J, leaving 7 bases between them. CDR3 length: 12 residues.